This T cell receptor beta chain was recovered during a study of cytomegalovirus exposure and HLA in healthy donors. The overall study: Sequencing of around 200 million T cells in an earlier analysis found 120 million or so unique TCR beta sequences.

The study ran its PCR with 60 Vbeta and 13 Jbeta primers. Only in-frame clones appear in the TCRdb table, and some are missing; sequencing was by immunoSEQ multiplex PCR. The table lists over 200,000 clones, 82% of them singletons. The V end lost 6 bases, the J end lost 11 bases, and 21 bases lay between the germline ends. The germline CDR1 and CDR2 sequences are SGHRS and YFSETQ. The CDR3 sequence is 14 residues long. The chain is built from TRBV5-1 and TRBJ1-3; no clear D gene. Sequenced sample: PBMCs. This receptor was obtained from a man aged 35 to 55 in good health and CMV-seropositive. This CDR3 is CASTPGLEGRAIYF. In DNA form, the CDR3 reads TGCGCCAGCACCCCCGGGTTGGAGGGAAGAGCCATATATTTT.